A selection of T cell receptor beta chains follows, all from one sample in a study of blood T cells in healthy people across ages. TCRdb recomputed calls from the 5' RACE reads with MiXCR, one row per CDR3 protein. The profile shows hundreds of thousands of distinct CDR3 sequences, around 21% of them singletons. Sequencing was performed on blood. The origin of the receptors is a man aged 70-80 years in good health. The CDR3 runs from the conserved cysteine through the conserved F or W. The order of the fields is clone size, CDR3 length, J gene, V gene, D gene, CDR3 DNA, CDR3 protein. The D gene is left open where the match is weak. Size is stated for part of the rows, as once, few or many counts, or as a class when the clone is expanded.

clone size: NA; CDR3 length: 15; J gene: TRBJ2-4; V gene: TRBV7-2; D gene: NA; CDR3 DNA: TGTGCCAGCAGCTTAGGGAGGGGGCATGGAAACATTCAGTACTTC; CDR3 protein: CASSLGRGHGNIQYF
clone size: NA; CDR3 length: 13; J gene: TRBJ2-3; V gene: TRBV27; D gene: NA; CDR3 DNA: TGTGCCAGCAGTACGACGTCCACAGATACGCAGTATTTT; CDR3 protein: CASSTTSTDTQYF
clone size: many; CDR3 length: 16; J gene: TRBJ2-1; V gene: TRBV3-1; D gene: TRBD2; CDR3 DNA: TGTGCCAGCAGCCAAGTTCAAGCGGGAGACTACAATGAGCAGTTCTTC; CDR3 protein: CASSQVQAGDYNEQFF
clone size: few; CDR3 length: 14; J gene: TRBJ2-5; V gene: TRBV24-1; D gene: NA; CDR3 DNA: TGTGCCACCAGTGACCCCCTTGGCGCCGAGACCCAGTACTTC; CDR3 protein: CATSDPLGAETQYF
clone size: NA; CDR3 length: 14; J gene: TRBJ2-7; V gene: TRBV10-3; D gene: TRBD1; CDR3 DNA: TGTGCCATCTCGGTGGGACAGGGGGCCAACGAGCAGTACTTC; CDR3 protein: CAISVGQGANEQYF
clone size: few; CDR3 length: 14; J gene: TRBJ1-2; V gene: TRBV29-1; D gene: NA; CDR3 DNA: TGCAGCGTACCCGAAGCCAGGGGCTCTAGAGGCTACACCTTC; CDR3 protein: CSVPEARGSRGYTF
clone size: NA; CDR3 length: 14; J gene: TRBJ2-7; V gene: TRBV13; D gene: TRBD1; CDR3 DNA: TGTGCCAGCAGCGCCGGACAGGAGACCTACGAGCAGTACTTC; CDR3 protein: CASSAGQETYEQYF
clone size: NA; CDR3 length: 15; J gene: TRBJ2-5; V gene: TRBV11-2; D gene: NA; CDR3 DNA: TGTGCCAGCAGCTTAGTAGGGCAGGGTGGAGAGACCCAGTACTTC; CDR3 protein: CASSLVGQGGETQYF
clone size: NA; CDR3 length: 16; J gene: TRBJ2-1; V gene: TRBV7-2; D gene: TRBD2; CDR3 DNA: TGTGCCAGCAGCATAGATTTTGGCGGGAGAATCAATGAGCAGTTCTTC; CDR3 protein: CASSIDFGGRINEQFF
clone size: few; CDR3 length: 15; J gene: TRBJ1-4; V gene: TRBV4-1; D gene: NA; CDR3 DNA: TGCGCCAGCAGACCTCAGGGATATGTTAATGAAAGACTGTTTTTT; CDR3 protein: CASRPQGYVNERLFF
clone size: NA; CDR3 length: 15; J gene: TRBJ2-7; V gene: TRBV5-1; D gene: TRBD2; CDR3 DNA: TGCGCCAGCAGCTGGGTAGCGGGTTCCTCCTACGAGCAGTACTTC; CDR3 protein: CASSWVAGSSYEQYF
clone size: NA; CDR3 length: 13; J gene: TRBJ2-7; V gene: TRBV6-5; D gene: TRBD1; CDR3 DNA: TGTGCCAGCAGGATACAGGGGAGCTACGAGCAGTACTTC; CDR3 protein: CASRIQGSYEQYF
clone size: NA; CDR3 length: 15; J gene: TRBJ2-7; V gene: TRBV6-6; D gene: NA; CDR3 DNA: TGTGCCAGCAGTTCGGAGGGGGCTACAACCTACGAGCAGTACTTC; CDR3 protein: CASSSEGATTYEQYF
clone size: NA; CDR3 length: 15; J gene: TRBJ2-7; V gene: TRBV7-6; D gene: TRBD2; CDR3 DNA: TGTGCCAGCAGCTTCGAGACTAGCGGGAGCTCTGGGCAGTACTTC; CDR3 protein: CASSFETSGSSGQYF
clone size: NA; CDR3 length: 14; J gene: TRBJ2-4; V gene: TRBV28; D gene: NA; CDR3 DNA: TGTGCCAGCAATTTAGCGGTAGCCAAAAACATTCAGTACTTC; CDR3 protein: CASNLAVAKNIQYF
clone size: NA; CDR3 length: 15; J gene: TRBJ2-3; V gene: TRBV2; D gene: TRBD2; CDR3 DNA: TGTGCCAGCAACCAACTAGCGGGGGTCACAGATACGCAGTATTTT; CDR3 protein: CASNQLAGVTDTQYF
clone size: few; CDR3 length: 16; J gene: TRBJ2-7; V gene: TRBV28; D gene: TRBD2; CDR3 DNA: TGTGCCAGCAGTCCTGCCGCCTTGGGACTAGCTTACGAGCAGTACTTC; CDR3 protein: CASSPAALGLAYEQYF
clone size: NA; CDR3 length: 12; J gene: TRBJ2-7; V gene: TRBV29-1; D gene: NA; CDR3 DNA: TGCAGCGATGAAAATGCACGAGGGGAGCAGTACTTC; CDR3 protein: CSDENARGEQYF
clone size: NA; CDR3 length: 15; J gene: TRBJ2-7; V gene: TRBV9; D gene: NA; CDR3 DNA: TGTGCCAGCAGCAAACTGGACACCTTGGGCTACGAGCAGTACTTC; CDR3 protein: CASSKLDTLGYEQYF
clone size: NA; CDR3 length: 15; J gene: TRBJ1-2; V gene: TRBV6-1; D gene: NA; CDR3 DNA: TGTGCCAGCAGTGAAGCGGGCCACCGGGAAAAACTCTACACCTTC; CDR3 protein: CASSEAGHREKLYTF
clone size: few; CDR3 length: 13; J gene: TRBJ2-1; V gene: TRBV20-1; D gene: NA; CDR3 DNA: TGCAGTGCTAGACCCCATTGGGGCAATGAGCAGTTCTTC; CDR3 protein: CSARPHWGNEQFF
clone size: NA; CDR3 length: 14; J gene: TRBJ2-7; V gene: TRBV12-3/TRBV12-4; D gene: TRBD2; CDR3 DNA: TGTGCCAGCACCCTTAGCGGGAGGTTTAACGAGCAGTACTTC; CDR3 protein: CASTLSGRFNEQYF
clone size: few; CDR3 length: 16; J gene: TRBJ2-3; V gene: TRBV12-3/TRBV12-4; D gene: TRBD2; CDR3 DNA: TGTGCCAGCAGTTTAAGTTCCAGCGGGGGCACAGATACGCAGTATTTT; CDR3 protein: CASSLSSSGGTDTQYF
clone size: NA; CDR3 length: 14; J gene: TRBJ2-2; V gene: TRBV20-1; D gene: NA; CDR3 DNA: TGCAGTGCTAGAGAGGTTCCGTTCACCGGGGAGCTGTTTTTT; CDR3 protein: CSAREVPFTGELFF
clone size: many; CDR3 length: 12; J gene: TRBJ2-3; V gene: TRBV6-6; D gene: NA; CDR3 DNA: TGTGCCAGCAGCCCCGGTCCCGATACGCAGTATTTT; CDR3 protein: CASSPGPDTQYF
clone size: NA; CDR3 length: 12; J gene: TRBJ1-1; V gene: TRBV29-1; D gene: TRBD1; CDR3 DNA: TGCACCTCCGACAGGGCCGGCACTGAAGCTTTCTTT; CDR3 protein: CTSDRAGTEAFF
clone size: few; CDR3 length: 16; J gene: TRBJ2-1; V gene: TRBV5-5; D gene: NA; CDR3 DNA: TGTGCCAGCAGCTTGGGCAGGGGAAGGGACTACAATGAGCAGTTCTTC; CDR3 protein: CASSLGRGRDYNEQFF
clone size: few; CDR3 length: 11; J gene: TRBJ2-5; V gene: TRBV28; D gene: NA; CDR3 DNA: TGTGCCAGCAGTGTACAGGGTGGGCAGTACTTC; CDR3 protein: CASSVQGGQYF
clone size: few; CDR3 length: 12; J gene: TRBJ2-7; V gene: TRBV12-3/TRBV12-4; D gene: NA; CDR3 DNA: TGTGCCAGCAGTTTAGCCAGTTTTGAGCAGTACTTC; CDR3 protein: CASSLASFEQYF
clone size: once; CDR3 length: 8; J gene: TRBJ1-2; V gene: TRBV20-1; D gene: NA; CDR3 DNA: TGCAGTGAGGACGGCTACACCTTC; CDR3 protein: CSEDGYTF
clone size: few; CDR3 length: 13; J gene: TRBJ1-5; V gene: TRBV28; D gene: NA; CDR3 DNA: TGTGCCAGCAGTGCCCTACGGGCGGGGGCCCAGCATTTT; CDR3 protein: CASSALRAGAQHF
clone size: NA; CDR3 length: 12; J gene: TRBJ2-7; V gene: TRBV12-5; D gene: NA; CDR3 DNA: TGTGCTAGTGGTCCTCATGCCTACGAGCAGTACTTC; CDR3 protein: CASGPHAYEQYF
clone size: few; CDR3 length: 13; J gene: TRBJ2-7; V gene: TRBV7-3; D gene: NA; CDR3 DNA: TGTGCCAGCAGCCCCCTCGTTGGTGGCGAGCAGTACTTC; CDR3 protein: CASSPLVGGEQYF
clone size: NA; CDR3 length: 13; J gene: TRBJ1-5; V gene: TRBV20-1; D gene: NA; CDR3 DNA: TGCAGTGCGAGCCCGACAGCTAATCAGCCCCAGCATTTT; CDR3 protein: CSASPTANQPQHF
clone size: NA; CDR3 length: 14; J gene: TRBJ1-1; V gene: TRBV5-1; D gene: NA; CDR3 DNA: TGCGCCAGCAGCGATGGGTTCCCGAACACTGAAGCTTTCTTT; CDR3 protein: CASSDGFPNTEAFF
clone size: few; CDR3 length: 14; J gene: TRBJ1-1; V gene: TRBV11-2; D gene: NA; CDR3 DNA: TGTGCCAGCAGCCCGTGGACAGAGAACACTGAAGCTTTCTTT; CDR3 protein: CASSPWTENTEAFF
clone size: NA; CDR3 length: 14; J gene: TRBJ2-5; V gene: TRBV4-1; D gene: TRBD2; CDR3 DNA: TGCGCCAGCGCCCCCCTAGCGGGAGAAGAGACCCAGTACTTC; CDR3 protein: CASAPLAGEETQYF
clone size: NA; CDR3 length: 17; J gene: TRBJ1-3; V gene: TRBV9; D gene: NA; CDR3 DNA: TGTGCCAGCAGCGCTTTCACCAGGGGTCCCTCTGGAAACACCATATATTTT; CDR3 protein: CASSAFTRGPSGNTIYF
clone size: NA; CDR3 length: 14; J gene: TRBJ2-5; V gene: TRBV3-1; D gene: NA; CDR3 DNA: TGTGCCAGCAGCCAAGATAAGACATTGAAGACCCAGTACTTC; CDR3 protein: CASSQDKTLKTQYF
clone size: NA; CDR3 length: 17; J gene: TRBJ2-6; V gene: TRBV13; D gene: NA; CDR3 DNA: TGTGCCAGCAGCTTAGGCAACAGTTTCTCTGGGGCCAACGTCCTGACTTTC; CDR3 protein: CASSLGNSFSGANVLTF
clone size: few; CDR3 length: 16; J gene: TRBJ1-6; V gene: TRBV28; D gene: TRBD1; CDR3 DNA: TGTGCCAGTAGACCAGGGACAGACGCCTATAATTCACCCCTCCACTTT; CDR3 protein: CASRPGTDAYNSPLHF
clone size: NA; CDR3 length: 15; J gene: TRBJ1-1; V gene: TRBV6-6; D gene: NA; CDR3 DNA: TGTGCCAGCAGCTACCCTTTCCAGGCGAACACTGAAGCTTTCTTT; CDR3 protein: CASSYPFQANTEAFF
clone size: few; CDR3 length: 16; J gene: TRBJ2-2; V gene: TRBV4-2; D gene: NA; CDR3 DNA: TGTGCCAGCAGCCAAGAAAAGGCGATGAACACCGGGGAGCTGTTTTTT; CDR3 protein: CASSQEKAMNTGELFF
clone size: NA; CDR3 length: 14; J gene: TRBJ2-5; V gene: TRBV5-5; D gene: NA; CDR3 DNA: TGTGCCAGCAGCTTGGACAGGTTACAAGAGACCCAGTACTTC; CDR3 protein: CASSLDRLQETQYF
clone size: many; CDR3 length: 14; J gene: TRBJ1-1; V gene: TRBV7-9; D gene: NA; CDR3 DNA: TGTGCCAGCAGCTTCCAGACAGACAACACTGAAGCTTTCTTT; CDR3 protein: CASSFQTDNTEAFF
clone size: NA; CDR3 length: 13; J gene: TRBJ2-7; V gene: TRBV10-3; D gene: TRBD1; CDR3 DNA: TGTGCCATCAGTGGACAGGGTGGCTACGAGCAGTACTTC; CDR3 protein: CAISGQGGYEQYF
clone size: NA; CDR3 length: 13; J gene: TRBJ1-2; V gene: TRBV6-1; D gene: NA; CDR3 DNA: TGTGCCAGCAGTGGGACAGTGAATTATGGCTACACCTTC; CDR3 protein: CASSGTVNYGYTF
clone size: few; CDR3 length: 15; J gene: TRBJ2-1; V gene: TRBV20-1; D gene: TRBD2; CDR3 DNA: TGCAGCCCTATGCGTGGCACTAGCGGCTATCGTGAGCAGTTCTTC; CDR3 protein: CSPMRGTSGYREQFF
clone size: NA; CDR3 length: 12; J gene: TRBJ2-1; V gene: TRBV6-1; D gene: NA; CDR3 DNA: TGTGCCAGTCTACTAGTTTTGGATGAGCAGTTCTTC; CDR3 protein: CASLLVLDEQFF
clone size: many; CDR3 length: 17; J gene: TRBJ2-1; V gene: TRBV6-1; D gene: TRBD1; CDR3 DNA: TGTGCCAGCAGTGACCCCCCAGGGGGCTTCACCTACAATGAGCAGTTCTTC; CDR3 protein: CASSDPPGGFTYNEQFF
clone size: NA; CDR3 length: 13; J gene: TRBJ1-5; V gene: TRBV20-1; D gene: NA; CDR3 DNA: TGCAGTGCTGGGAACAGCGGCAATCAGCCCCAGCATTTT; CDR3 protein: CSAGNSGNQPQHF